This T cell receptor beta chain appears in the sequencing data of a study of STAT5B mutations in CD4+ large granular lymphocyte leukemia (dated 2022 in TCRdb). As for the study more broadly: Among healthy controls, the CDR3 'QG' motif was associated with a particular HLA allele. The study compared the TCRbeta repertoires of patients with CD4+ T-cell large granular lymphocyte leukemia against the TCRbeta repertoires of healthy blood donors. Flow cytometry on FACSCanto II or FACSVerse showed that the purified fractions were more than 95% pure among lymphocytes.

Points on this clone: It lacks a known antigen. Base qualities are missing; no much larger clone stands one base away.

According to the germline V gene (reference sequence), CDR1 reads LNHDA and CDR2 reads SQIVND. V loses 3 bases of germline sequence and J loses 7 bases, and the interval between the two ends is 9 bases. Taken from cysteine to phenylalanine, the CDR3 has 13 residues. Of the read, only the CDR3 DNA is kept; its 39 bases are in frame from base 1. TCRbeta rearrangements were sequenced from genomic DNA using the immunoSEQ assay at survey resolution. Under the source paper's analysis protocol: In the TCR sequencing data, the lowest productive clonotype frequency that could be detected was 2.59 x 10-5. Analyses included only productive TCRbeta rearrangements, meaning complete and in-frame sequences. Clonality for each sample was calculated as Simpson clonality in the immunoSEQ Analyzer version 3.0. Clones were categorized by frequency as very rare, small, medium, large (1-20%) or hyperexpanded (>20%). OLGA 1.2.3 estimated generation probabilities, VDJtools produced V-gene circos plots, VDJdb was queried for specificities, and GLIPH identified CDR3 motifs. Drawn from immuneACCESS, this table holds only the in-frame rearrangements with V and J called that TCRdb kept. Clones are partly lost; checked studies trace under half to an unresolved V gene and leave the rest unexplained. That table is the source of V, J and clone size, and D and trimming were worked out from the DNA. Present in this sample are 32,000 or so clones, around 85% of which were seen just once. The leading ten clones occupy approximately 6% of the sample.

Results the study describes overall, beyond this receptor: The data were not HLA-matched, and the higher clonality in CD4+ T-LGLL than in CD8+ T-LGLL could be due to the relatively small sample size. Main leukemic clonotypes were private to each patient, although about 25% appeared at low frequency in other patients' non-leukemic repertoires. Enrichment of TRBV06-family usage was observed among the top patient clones (8/27) relative to healthy controls (2/35). Greater clonality appeared to be present in CD4-sorted patient repertoires than in healthy CD4+ repertoires, and the difference was retained after the putative leukemic clones were removed.

Healthy controls were roughly 37 blood donors whose buffy coats came from the Finnish Red Cross blood service. All TCR-sequenced material derived from peripheral blood: patient blood samples and healthy donor buffy coats. Peripheral blood mononuclear cells were isolated by Ficoll-Hypaque gradient centrifugation. Magnetic purification was used to isolate CD4+ cells from the buffy coats of the healthy controls. Genomic DNA was extracted with the Gentra Puregene Cell and Tissue kit and quantified on a Qubit 2.0 fluorometer. The sequenced material came from CD4+ T cells from blood buffy coats. The receptor comes from a human donor in good health. The chain is assembled from TRBV19 and TRBJ1-4, with TRBD1 perhaps the D gene, on 6 matching bases. The CDR3 loop reads CASSIAGVEKLFF. The nucleotide sequence is TGTGCCAGTAGTATTGCAGGGGTTGAAAAACTGTTTTTT. Beyond the CDR3, the reference TRBV19 and TRBJ1-4 genes provide the residues; the full variable domain reads: DGGITQSPKYLFRKEGQNVTLSCEQNLNHDAMYWYRQDPGQGLRLIYYSQIVNDFQKGDIAEGYSVSREKKESFPLTVTSAQKNPTAFYLCASSIAGVEKLFFGSGTQLSVL.